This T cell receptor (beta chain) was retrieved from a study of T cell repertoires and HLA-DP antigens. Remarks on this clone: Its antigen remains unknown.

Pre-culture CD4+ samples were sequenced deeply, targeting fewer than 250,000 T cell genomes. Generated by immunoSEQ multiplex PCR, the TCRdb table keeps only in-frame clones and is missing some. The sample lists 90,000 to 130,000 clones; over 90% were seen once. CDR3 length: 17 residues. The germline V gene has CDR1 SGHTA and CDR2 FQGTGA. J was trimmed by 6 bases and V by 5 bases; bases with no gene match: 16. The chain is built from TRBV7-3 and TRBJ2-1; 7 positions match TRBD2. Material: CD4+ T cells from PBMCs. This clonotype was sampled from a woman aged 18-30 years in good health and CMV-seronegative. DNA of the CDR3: TGTGCCAGCAGCGACCGGGTATTTGCGGGAGCTAGCAATGAGCAGTTCTTC. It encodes CASSDRVFAGASNEQFF.